The clone carrying this T cell receptor (beta chain) turned up a few times. This record comes from a study of CD8+CD57+ T cells in acquired aplastic anemia. CDR1 is MGHDK and CDR2 is SYGVNS in the germline V gene. The junction had 3 bases not matched to a gene; V was cut back by 2 bases and J by 1 base. CDR3 size: 15 residues. Flow cytometry had shown expanded CD8+CD57+ cells in the patients chosen for sequencing. CDR3 and TCR beta VDJ profiling relied on a genomic DNA template. TCRdb used MiXCR to reprocess the reads, holding one entry per CDR3 protein. The sample lists 450,000 to 600,000 distinct CDR3 sequences; more than 25% were seen once.

The source material was sorted CD4+, CD8+, or CD8+CD57+ T cells (not recorded which) from PBMCs. This sequence was found in a human donor with aplastic anemia. The V call is TRBV25-1, the J call TRBJ2-3; 7 bases fit TRBD2. This CDR3 is CASSEPGLRTDTQYF. The CDR3 coding sequence is TGTGCCAGCAGTGAACCGGGACTACGCACAGATACGCAGTATTTT.